This T cell receptor beta chain derives from a study of blood T cell repertoires in COVID-19. As for the study in general: Acute and convalescent COVID-19 specimens originated in the United States, Italy and Spain. From T cells, B-cell-depleted T cells, or PBMCs came the material, which was cDNA or gDNA.

The V gene lost 3 bases and the J gene lost 0 bases, with 9 bases spanning the gap. The CDR3 has 15 amino acids. Germline CDR1 SGHVS, CDR2 FNYEAQ. TCRdb's table, derived via immunoSEQ multiplex PCR, lists solely in-frame clones and lacks some. The table lists roughly 57,000 clones, roughly 79% of them singletons. The chain uses TRBV7-6 and TRBJ1-3, with D unresolved. The receptor was isolated from a man in his sixties with acute or convalescent COVID-19. Sample: peripheral blood. CDR3 DNA sequence: TGTGCCAGCAGCTTCGAACCCAGCTCTGGAAACACCATATATTTT. Encoded protein: CASSFEPSSGNTIYF. The variable domain in full, completed from reference TRBV7-6 and TRBJ1-3, reads GAGVSQSPRYKVTKRGQDVALRCDPISGHVSLYWYRQALGQGPEFLTYFNYEAQQDKSGLPNDRFSAERPEGSISTLTIQRTEQRDSAMYRCASSFEPSSGNTIYFGEGSWLTVV.